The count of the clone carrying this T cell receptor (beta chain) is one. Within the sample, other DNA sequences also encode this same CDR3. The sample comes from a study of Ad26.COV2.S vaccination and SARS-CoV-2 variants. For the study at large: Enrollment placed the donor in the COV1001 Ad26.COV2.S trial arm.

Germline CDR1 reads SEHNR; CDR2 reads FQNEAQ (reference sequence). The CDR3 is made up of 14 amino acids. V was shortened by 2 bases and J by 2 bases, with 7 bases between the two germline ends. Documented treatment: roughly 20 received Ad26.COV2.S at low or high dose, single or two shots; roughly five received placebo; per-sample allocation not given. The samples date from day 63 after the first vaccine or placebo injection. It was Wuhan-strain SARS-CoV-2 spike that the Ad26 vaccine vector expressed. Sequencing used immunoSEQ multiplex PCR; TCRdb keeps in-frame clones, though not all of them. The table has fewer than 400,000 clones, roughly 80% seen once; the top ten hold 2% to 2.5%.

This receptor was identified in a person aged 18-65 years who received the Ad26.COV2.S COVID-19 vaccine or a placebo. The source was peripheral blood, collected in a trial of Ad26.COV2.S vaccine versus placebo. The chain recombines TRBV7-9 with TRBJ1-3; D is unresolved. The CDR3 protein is CASSLKGPGNTIYF. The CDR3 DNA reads TGTGCCAGCAGCTTAAAAGGGCCTGGAAACACCATATATTTT.